This T cell receptor (beta chain) appears in the sequencing data of a study of cytomegalovirus exposure and HLA in healthy donors. Study findings and constraints: Later analysis demonstrated an association between a missense DCLRE1C variant and TCR beta V- and J-gene trimming.

A remark on this clone: Its antigen is not known.

This CDR3 has 15 amino acids. Germline assignment: CDR1 MNHEY and CDR2 SMNVEV (reference sequence). V was clipped by 7 bases and J by 1 base, with 17 bases between them. This PCR relied on a set of 60 Vbeta primers and 13 Jbeta primers. Method: immunoSEQ multiplex PCR; TCRdb's copy keeps in-frame clones and lacks some. The sample holds about 150,000 clones. The origin of this receptor is a woman between 50 and 59 years old in good health and CMV-seronegative. The sequencing sample was made of PBMCs. The rearrangement joins TRBV27 to TRBJ2-7; D possibly corresponds to TRBD1 (6 bases). The CDR3 protein is CASTSLGAGSYEQYF. In DNA form, the CDR3 reads TGTGCCAGCACCTCCTTGGGGGCAGGTTCCTACGAGCAGTACTTC.